These 23 T cell receptor beta chains were all obtained from the same sample, sequenced in a study of CD8 T cells in ankylosing spondylitis. Findings and caveats of the study: Seven or eight highly homologous variants made up a TCR beta motif, and this motif appeared characteristic of ankylosing spondylitis blood.

Via MiXCR, TCRdb re-called the 5' RACE reads, giving one row per CDR3 protein. The sample yields roughly 220,000 distinct CDR3 sequences, roughly 18% seen once. Their cognate antigens are unknown. Sequenced input: blood, either unsorted or a sorted T cell fraction (not recorded which). These receptors originate from a male donor with ankylosing spondylitis.

DNA for the CDR3: TGTGCCAGCAGTCCGGTCGACAGAGCGTACAATGAGCAGTTCTTC. Its protein is CASSPVDRAYNEQFF. V gene TRBV6-1 combines with J gene TRBJ2-1; maybe TRBD1 (5 bases). This CDR3 spans 15 amino acids. Deletions cut 5 bases from V and 4 bases from J, with 15 bases between. Germline CDR1 reads MNHNS; CDR2 reads SASEGT.

This clonotype appeared a few times. The J gene is TRBJ2-7, the V gene TRBV7-9; TRBD2 is a possible D gene (6 bases). CDR3 length: 13 residues. Trimming pared 8 bases from V and 6 bases from J, leaving 17 bases between. CDR1 is SEHNR, CDR2 FQNEAQ, per germline (reference sequence). The CDR3: CASHPGVAGEQYF. CDR3 DNA: TGTGCCAGCCACCCGGGAGTTGCAGGCGAGCAGTACTTC.

This clonotype appeared a few times. The chain combines TRBV12-3 or TRBV12-4 with TRBJ2-1; 9 bases line up with TRBD2. CDR3 size: 16 residues. Germline trimming cut 3 bases from V and 3 bases from J; bases unmatched to any gene: 6. The CDR3 reads CASSFFGLANYNEQFF. The CDR3 DNA is TGTGCCAGCAGTTTTTTCGGACTAGCGAACTACAATGAGCAGTTCTTC.

The rearrangement links TRBV5-1 to TRBJ2-3, with D possibly matching TRBD2 (9 bases). Germline CDR1 reads SGHRS; CDR2 reads YFSETQ. With 4 bases removed from V and 6 bases from J, the gap between germline ends came to 30 bases. The CDR3 has 19 residues. The DNA for the CDR3 is TGCGCCAGCAGCGCGGGGGGTCTAGGACTAGCGTGGGACAGGGATACGCAGTATTTT. Protein: CASSAGGLGLAWDRDTQYF.

The rearrangement joins TRBV6-2 or TRBV6-3 to TRBJ2-1; 7 bases map to TRBD1. The germline gives CDR1 MNHEY, CDR2 SVGEGT. Germline trimming cut 0 bases from V and 4 bases from J; bases unmatched to any gene: 12. The CDR3 runs to 18 residues. CDR3 protein: CASSYSNQKQGPYNEQFF. The CDR3 DNA reads as TGTGCCAGCAGTTACTCGAATCAGAAACAGGGGCCTTACAATGAGCAGTTCTTC.

This clonotype was seen only a few times. The chain uses TRBV2 and TRBJ2-7; 9 nucleotides match TRBD2. The germline gives CDR1 SNHLY, CDR2 FYNNEI. The junction had 7 bases not matched to a gene; V was cut back by 1 base and J by 0 bases. The CDR3 is 17 residues long. This CDR3 is CASSEGTSVMVSYEQYF. The CDR3 DNA follows: TGTGCCAGCAGTGAAGGGACTAGCGTCATGGTCTCCTACGAGCAGTACTTC.

Many counts were recorded for this clonotype. The rearrangement joins TRBV20-1 to TRBJ2-7; 10 positions agree with TRBD2. Germline V gene lookup returns CDR1 DFQATT and CDR2 SNEGSKA (reference sequence). The trim removed 3 bases at V and 7 bases at J, leaving 6 bases unmatched. This CDR3 comprises 13 residues. Here the CDR3 DNA reads TGCAGTGCTAGCGTCCTAGCGGGAGCTGAGCAGTACTTC. Translating gives CSASVLAGAEQYF.

The CDR3 DNA follows: TGTGCCAGCAGTTTTGACAGGGAGATCCAAGAGACCCAGTACTTC. It specifies CASSFDREIQETQYF. The chain recombines TRBV12-3 or TRBV12-4 with TRBJ2-5, with 7 bases that match TRBD1. This CDR3 is 15 amino acids long. Trimming removed 3 bases from V and 1 base from J; junction bases left unmatched: 5.

This clonotype was detected a few times. V usage is TRBV4-3 and J usage is TRBJ2-5; the D gene is possibly TRBD2 (6 bases). Germline CDR1 and CDR2: LGHNA and YSLEER. V lost 3 bases and J 3 bases, leaving 14 bases between the germline ends. The CDR3 consists of 15 residues. The CDR3 nucleotides read TGCGCCAGCAGCCAGGGGAGCGGAGGGAAAGAGACCCAGTACTTC. As protein: CASSQGSGGKETQYF.

The chain carries TRBV2 and TRBJ1-4; 7 bases map to TRBD1. The J segment lost 6 bases and the V segment lost 6 bases, leaving 16 bases of the junction unmatched. The CDR3 contains 17 residues. Germline CDR1 and CDR2: SNHLY and FYNNEI. Here the CDR3 reads CASRVFRQGSVDEKLFF. For the CDR3, the DNA is TGTGCCAGCAGGGTATTCAGACAGGGAAGCGTTGATGAAAAACTGTTTTTT.

This clonotype has ten or more counts. CDR3: CASSLAADTQYF. In DNA, the CDR3 is TGCGCCAGCAGCTTGGCCGCAGATACGCAGTATTTT. The rearrangement uses TRBV5-1 and TRBJ2-3; D gene uncertain. CDR1 is SGHRS and CDR2 is YFSETQ in the germline V gene. There are 12 residues in the CDR3. Trimming cost V 0 bases and J 4 bases, with 3 bases left between them.

This clonotype has just a few counts. The chain couples TRBV3-1 to TRBJ2-7; 11 bases align to TRBD2. Per the germline V gene, CDR1 is LGHDT and CDR2 is YNNKEL (reference sequence). The CDR3 is 15 residues long. V lost 1 base, J lost 4 bases, and 3 bases stayed unmatched. The CDR3 spells CASSQGGLAAYEQYF. DNA of the CDR3: TGTGCCAGCAGCCAAGGGGGACTAGCGGCATACGAGCAGTACTTC.

The chain uses TRBV29-1 and TRBJ2-7; D not resolved. CDR1 is SQVTM, CDR2 ANQGSEA, per germline. Trimming cost V 3 bases and J 5 bases, with 11 bases left between them. CDR3 size: 12 residues. DNA for the CDR3: TGCAGCGTTGACGCAGGAGTGGACGAGCAGTACTTC. It encodes CSVDAGVDEQYF.

The table lists this clonotype with a few counts. The chain is built from TRBV29-1 and TRBJ1-1, with a tentative D call TRBD1 (5 bases). Germline lookup yields CDR1 SQVTM and CDR2 ANQGSEA. This CDR3 region has 12 residues. The ends were cut back, 8 bases at V and 4 bases at J, with 14 bases in the middle. CDR3 coding DNA: TGCAGCACCGCGGGGGATGGCACTGAAGCTTTCTTT. Amino acid sequence: CSTAGDGTEAFF.

J is TRBJ1-2 and V is TRBV27; TRBD1 matches at 8 bases. The CDR3 covers 15 residues. With V trimmed by 3 bases and J by 4 bases, 7 bases remained unmatched. Per germline, CDR1 MNHEY and CDR2 SMNVEV (reference sequence). CDR3 residues: CASSFQGAGGYGYTF. Here the CDR3 DNA reads TGTGCCAGCAGTTTCCAGGGGGCAGGGGGCTATGGCTACACCTTC.

This clonotype was seen a handful of times. The chain is built from TRBV4-1 and TRBJ2-1; 7 bases align to TRBD2. The ends lost 1 base at V and 6 bases at J; junction bases unmatched: 9. CDR1 is MGHRA and CDR2 is YSYEKL in the germline V gene. This CDR3 is 16 amino acids long. CDR3 protein: CASSQVRAGAGNEQFF. The CDR3, as DNA: TGCGCCAGCAGCCAAGTACGCGCGGGAGCGGGCAATGAGCAGTTCTTC.

V and J are TRBV19 and TRBJ1-1; 8 positions match TRBD1. Germline lookup yields CDR1 LNHDA and CDR2 SQIVND (reference sequence). J lost 6 bases, V lost 4 bases, and 4 bases had no gene match. This CDR3 comprises 13 residues. The CDR3 bases are TGTGCCAGTAGTACCGGACAGGGCGCTGAAGCTTTCTTT. This encodes CASSTGQGAEAFF.

This clonotype was counted between two and nine times. V and J are TRBV20-1 and TRBJ1-2; 8 nucleotides align to TRBD1. The CDR3 loop spans 13 amino acids. V shed 5 bases and J 5 bases; nucleotides not matched to a gene: 7. Germline V lookup: CDR1 DFQATT, CDR2 SNEGSKA (reference sequence). The CDR3 sequence: CSALDREDYGYTF. DNA of the CDR3: TGCAGTGCTTTGGACAGGGAAGATTATGGCTACACCTTC.

This clonotype was detected many times. The rearrangement uses TRBV5-1 and TRBJ1-1, with 8 bases fitting TRBD1. V lost 5 bases, J lost 0 bases, and 3 bases stayed unmatched. CDR3 length: 14 residues. In germline, CDR1 is SGHRS, CDR2 YFSETQ. The CDR3 here is CASSWTGLNTEAFF. CDR3 sequence (DNA): TGCGCCAGCAGTTGGACAGGGTTGAACACTGAAGCTTTCTTT.

This clonotype was counted between two and nine times. This chain joins TRBV28 and TRBJ2-5; no reliable D call. Germline loops: CDR1 MDHEN, CDR2 SYDVKM. The CDR3 covers 16 residues. V was clipped by 3 bases and J by 1 base, with 15 bases between them. CDR3 protein: CASSFPPQDLQETQYF. CDR3 DNA sequence: TGTGCCAGCAGTTTTCCCCCGCAGGACCTCCAAGAGACCCAGTACTTC.

The table lists this clonotype with a few counts. The chain employs TRBV4-1 and TRBJ1-2; 9 positions match TRBD1. The germline V gene encodes CDR1 MGHRA and CDR2 YSYEKL. With V trimmed by 3 bases and J by 7 bases, 6 bases remained unmatched. This CDR3 is 14 amino acids long. CDR3 loop: CASSQGTGWFGYTF. CDR3 coding DNA: TGCGCCAGCAGCCAGGGGACAGGGTGGTTTGGCTACACCTTC.

This clonotype was seen more than once but under ten times. An end of the junction differs from the germline gene, which may be a read error. This chain joins TRBV7-7 and TRBJ2-7; 14 positions match TRBD2. The CDR3 runs 16 residues. In germline, CDR1 is SSHAT, CDR2 FNYEAQ (reference sequence). The CDR3 spells CASSTRTSGGPYEQYF. CDR3 coding DNA: TGTGCTAGCAGCACCCGGACTAGCGGGGGGCCCTACGAGCAGTACTTC.

This rearrangement joins TRBV27 to TRBJ1-2; D is undetermined. The CDR3 covers 13 residues. CDR1 and CDR2 (germline): MNHEY, SMNVEV (reference sequence). The ends were cut back, 4 bases at V and 4 bases at J, with 10 bases in the middle. The CDR3 sequence is CASSSTETYGYTF. CDR3 coding DNA: TGTGCCAGCAGTTCCACAGAAACCTATGGCTACACCTTC.